This paragraph covers one T cell receptor (beta chain) sequence. Its antigen is currently unknown. The PCR was carried out with 60 Vbeta primers and 13 Jbeta primers. The authors' processing: In a later analysis, some 80 million unique TCR beta chains included roughly 11 million shared by two or more donors. The assay was immunoSEQ multiplex PCR, and TCRdb's table has in-frame clones only and misses some. Clone size and the V and J calls come from that table; the DNA yielded D and trimming. The sample carries about 180,000 clones, roughly 87% recorded once. The sample belongs to a study of cytomegalovirus exposure and HLA in healthy donors. There are 15 residues in the CDR3. From germline, CDR1 is MDHEN and CDR2 SYDVKM. V shed 5 bases and J shed 1 base, with 15 bases lying between them. The study's findings and limits: HLA-A and HLA-B allele assignments for most subjects were reportedly predicted accurately using TCR beta sequences. Most TCR sequences were rare, but some public TCRs occurred in many donors.

The chain links TRBV28 to TRBJ2-7; D perhaps matches TRBD2 (5 bases). What was sequenced was PBMCs. This sequence originates from a woman between 45 and 60 years old in good health and CMV-seronegative. CDR3 coding DNA: TGTGCCAGCAGTCTACTAAGCGGTGGGTCCTACGAGCAGTACTTC. Protein: CASSLLSGGSYEQYF.